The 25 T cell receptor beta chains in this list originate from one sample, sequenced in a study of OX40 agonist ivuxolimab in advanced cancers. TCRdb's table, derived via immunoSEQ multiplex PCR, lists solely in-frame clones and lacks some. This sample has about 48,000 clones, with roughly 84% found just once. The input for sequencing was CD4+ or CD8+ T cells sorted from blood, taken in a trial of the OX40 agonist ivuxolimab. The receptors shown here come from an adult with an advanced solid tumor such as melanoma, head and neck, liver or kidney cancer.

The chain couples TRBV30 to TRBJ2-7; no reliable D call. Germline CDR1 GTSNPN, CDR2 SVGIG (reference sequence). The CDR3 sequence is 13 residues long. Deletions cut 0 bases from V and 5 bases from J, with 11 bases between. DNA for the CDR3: TGTGCCTGGAGTGTATGGGGTACCCACGAGCAGTACTTC. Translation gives CAWSVWGTHEQYF.

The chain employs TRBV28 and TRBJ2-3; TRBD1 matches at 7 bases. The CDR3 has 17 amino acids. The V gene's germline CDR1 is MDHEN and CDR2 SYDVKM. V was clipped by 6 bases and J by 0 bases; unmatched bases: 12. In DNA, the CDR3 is TGTGCCAGCAGCCACTCTCAGGACAGGCTTAGCACAGATACGCAGTATTTT. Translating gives CASSHSQDRLSTDTQYF.

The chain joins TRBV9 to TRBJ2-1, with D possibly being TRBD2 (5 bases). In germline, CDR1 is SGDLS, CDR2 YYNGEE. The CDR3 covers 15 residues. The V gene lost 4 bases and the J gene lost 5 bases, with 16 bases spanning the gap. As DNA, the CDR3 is TGTGCCAGCAGCTCACGGGGTGACGGAAACAATGAGCAGTTCTTC. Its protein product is CASSSRGDGNNEQFF.

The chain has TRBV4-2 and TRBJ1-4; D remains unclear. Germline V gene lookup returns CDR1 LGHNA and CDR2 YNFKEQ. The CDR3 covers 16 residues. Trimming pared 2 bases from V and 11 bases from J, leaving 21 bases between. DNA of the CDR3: TGTGCCAGCAGCCAAAGTGGGGAGGGCAGTCGAGGGAAACTGTTTTTT. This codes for CASSQSGEGSRGKLFF.

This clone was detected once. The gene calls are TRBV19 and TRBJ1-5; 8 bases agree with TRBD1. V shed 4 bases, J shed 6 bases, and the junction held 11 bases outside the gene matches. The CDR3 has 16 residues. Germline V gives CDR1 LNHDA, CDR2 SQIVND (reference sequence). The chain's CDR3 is CASSTLRQGKGQPQHF. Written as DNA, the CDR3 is TGTGCCAGTAGTACGCTCCGACAGGGGAAGGGTCAGCCCCAGCATTTT.

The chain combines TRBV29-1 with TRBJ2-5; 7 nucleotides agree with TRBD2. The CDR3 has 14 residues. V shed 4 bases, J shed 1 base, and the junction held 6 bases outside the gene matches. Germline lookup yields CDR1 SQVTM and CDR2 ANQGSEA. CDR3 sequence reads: CSVGKWGGQETQYF. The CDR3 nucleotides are TGCAGCGTTGGAAAGTGGGGGGGCCAAGAGACCCAGTACTTC.

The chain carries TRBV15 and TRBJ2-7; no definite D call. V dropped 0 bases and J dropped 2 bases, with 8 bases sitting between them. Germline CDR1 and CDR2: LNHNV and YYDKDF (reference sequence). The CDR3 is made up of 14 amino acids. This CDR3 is CATSRDLGTYEQYF. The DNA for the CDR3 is TGTGCCACCAGCAGAGATCTGGGAACCTACGAGCAGTACTTC.

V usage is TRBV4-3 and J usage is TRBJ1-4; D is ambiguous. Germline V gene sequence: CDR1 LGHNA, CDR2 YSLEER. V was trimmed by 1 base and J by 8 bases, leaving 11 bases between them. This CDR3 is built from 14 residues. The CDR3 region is CASSQGFSLEKLFF. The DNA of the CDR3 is TGCGCCAGCAGCCAAGGGTTCTCTTTAGAAAAACTGTTTTTT.

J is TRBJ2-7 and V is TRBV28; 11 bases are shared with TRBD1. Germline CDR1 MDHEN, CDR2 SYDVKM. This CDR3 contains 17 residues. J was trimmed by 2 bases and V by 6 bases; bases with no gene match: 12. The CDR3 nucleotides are TGTGCCAGCAGACCGGGGTACCGGGACAGGGGGACCTACGAGCAGTACTTC. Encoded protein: CASRPGYRDRGTYEQYF. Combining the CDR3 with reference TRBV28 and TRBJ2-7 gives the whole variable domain DVKVTQSSRYLVKRTGEKVFLECVQDMDHENMFWYRQDPGLGLRLIYFSYDVKMKEKGDIPEGYSVSREKKERFSLILESASTNQTSMYLCASRPGYRDRGTYEQYFGPGTRLTVT.

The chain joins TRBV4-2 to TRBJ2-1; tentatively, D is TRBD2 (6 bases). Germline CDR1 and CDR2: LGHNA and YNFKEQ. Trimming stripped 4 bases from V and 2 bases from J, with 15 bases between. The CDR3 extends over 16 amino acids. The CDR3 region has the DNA TGTGCCAGCAGCCTGGGGAACGGGGGAGCCTACAATGAGCAGTTCTTC. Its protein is CASSLGNGGAYNEQFF.

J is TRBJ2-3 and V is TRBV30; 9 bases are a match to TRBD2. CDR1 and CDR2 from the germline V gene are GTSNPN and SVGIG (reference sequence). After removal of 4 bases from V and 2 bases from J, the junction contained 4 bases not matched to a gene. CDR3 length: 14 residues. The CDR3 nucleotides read TGTGCCTGGAATAGCGGGAGAGCCACAGATACGCAGTATTTT. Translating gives CAWNSGRATDTQYF.

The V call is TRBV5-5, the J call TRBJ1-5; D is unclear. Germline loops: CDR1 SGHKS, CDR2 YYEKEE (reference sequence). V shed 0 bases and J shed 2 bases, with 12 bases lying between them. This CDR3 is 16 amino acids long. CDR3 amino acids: CASSLGGAGRNQPQHF. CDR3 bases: TGTGCCAGCAGCTTGGGTGGCGCGGGTCGCAATCAGCCCCAGCATTTT. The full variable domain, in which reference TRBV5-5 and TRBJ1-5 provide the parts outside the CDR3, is DAGVTQSPTHLIKTRGQQVTLRCSPISGHKSVSWYQQVLGQGPQFIFQYYEKEERGRGNFPDRFSARQFPNYSSELNVNALLLGDSALYLCASSLGGAGRNQPQHFGDGTRLSIL.

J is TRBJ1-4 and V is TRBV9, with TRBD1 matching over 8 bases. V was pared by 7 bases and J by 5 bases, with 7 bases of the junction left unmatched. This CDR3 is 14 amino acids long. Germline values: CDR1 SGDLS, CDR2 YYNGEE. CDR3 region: CASDRTGRNEKLFF. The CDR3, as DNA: TGTGCCAGCGACCGGACAGGGCGGAATGAAAAACTGTTTTTT.

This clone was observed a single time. CDR3 sequence reads: CASSSTANTGELFF. The DNA for the CDR3 is TGCGCCAGCAGCAGTACCGCGAACACCGGGGAGCTGTTTTTT. V and J are TRBV5-1 and TRBJ2-2; D is uncertain. Trimming stripped 4 bases from V and 0 bases from J, with 7 bases between. Per the germline V gene, CDR1 is SGHRS and CDR2 is YFSETQ. The CDR3 loop spans 14 amino acids.

The CDR3 DNA reads TGTGCCAGTACCCCTGGTACCTTACTTAACTATGGCTACACCTTC. Translated: CASTPGTLLNYGYTF. The rearrangement joins TRBV19 to TRBJ1-2; D is undetermined. Germline CDR1 is LNHDA and CDR2 is SQIVND (reference sequence). The CDR3 loop spans 15 amino acids. The V end lost 7 bases, the J end lost 1 base, and 16 bases lay between the germline ends.

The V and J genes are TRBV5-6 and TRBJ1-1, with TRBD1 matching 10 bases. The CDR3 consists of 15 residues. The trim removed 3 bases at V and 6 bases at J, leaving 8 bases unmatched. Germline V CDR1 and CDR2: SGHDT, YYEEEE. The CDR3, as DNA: TGTGCCAGCAGCTGGGGACAGGGGAGGGTTGCTGAAGCTTTCTTT. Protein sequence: CASSWGQGRVAEAFF.

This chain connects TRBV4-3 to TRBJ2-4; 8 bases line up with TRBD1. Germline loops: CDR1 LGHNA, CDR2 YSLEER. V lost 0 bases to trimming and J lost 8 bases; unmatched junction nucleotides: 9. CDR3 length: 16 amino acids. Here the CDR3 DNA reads TGCGCCAGCAGCCAAGATTCGGCAGGGGGCCGAGACATTCAGTACTTC. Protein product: CASSQDSAGGRDIQYF.

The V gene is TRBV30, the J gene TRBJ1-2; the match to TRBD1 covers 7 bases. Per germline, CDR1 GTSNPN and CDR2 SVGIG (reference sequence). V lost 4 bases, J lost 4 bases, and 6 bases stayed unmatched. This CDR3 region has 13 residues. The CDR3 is CAWTRTGSYGYTF. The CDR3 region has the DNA TGTGCCTGGACCAGGACAGGCTCCTATGGCTACACCTTC.

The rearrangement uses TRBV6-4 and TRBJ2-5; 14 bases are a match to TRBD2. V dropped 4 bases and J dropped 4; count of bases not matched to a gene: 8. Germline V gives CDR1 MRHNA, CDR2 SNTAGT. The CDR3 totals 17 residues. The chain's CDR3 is CASSGPTSGRGTETQYF. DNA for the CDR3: TGTGCCAGCAGTGGCCCGACTAGCGGGAGGGGAACAGAGACCCAGTACTTC.

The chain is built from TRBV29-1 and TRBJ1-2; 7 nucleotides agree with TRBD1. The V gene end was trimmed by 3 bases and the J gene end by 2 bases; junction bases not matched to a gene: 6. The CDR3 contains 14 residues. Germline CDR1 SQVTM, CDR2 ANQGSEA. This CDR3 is CSVEGGTANYGYTF. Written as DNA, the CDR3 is TGCAGCGTTGAGGGGGGGACAGCCAACTATGGCTACACCTTC.

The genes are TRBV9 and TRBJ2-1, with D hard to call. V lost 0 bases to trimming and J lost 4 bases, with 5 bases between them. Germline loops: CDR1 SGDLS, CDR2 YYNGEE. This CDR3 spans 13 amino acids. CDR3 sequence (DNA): TGTGCCAGCAGCGTAGCTCGGTACAATGAGCAGTTCTTC. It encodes CASSVARYNEQFF.

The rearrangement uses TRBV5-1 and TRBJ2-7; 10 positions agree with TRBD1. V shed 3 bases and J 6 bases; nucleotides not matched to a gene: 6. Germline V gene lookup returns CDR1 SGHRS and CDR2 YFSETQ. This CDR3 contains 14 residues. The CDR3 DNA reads TGCGCCAGCAGCTGGGGACAGGGGAGAGGCGAGCAGTACTTC. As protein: CASSWGQGRGEQYF.

CDR3 loop: CASKRGPSGNTIYF. For the CDR3, the DNA is TGTGCCAGCAAAAGGGGGCCCTCTGGAAACACCATATATTTT. The gene calls are TRBV19 and TRBJ1-3, with 7 positions matching TRBD1. Germline trimming cut 9 bases from V and 0 bases from J; bases unmatched to any gene: 5. Germline lookup yields CDR1 LNHDA and CDR2 SQIVND (reference sequence). CDR3 length: 14 amino acids.

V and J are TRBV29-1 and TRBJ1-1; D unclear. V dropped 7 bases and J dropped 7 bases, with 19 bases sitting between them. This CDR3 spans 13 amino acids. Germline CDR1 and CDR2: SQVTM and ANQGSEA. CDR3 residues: CSGVSAVRNEAFF. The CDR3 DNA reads TGCAGCGGAGTCTCCGCGGTGCGCAATGAAGCTTTCTTT.

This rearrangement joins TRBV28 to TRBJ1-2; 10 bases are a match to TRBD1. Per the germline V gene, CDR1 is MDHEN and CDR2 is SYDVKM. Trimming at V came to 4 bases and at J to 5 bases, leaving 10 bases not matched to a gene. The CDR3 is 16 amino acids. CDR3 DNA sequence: TGTGCCAGCAGTTCCTTTGGGACAGGGGCGGGGTATGGCTACACCTTC. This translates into CASSSFGTGAGYGYTF.